In this sample, the clone carrying this T cell receptor (beta chain) turned up a few times. The CDR3 is made up of 14 amino acids. Trimming left V 0 bases short and J 10 bases short, with 15 bases between. The germline V gene encodes CDR1 MGHRA and CDR2 YSYEKL. Two consecutive negative NP/OP PCR tests, clearance, or resolved symptoms defined Cohort 3 recovery. Sequencing used immunoSEQ multiplex PCR; TCRdb keeps in-frame clones, though not all of them. The sample has 100,000 or so clones; roughly 85% are singletons. This sample was taken from a study of blood T cell repertoires in COVID-19. The sequence came from a woman between 50 and 59 years old who had recovered from COVID-19. The chain uses TRBV4-1 and TRBJ1-1, with no clear D. Input material: PBMCs or T cells enriched from blood (not recorded which). The CDR3 nucleotides read TGCGCCAGCAGCCAAGAAAGCCCGGGCGGAGGAGCTTTCTTT. This gives the protein CASSQESPGGGAFF.